This T cell receptor (beta chain) stems from a study of T cells in Graves' hyperthyroidism and ophthalmopathy. This clonotype was counted at least ten times. The target antigen is unknown. Researchers amplified the TCR beta CDR3 regions from RNA transcripts. The HTBI primer set was used in a first-round RT-PCR of the TCR CDR3. TCRdb re-called the multiplex PCR reads through MiXCR, storing one row per CDR3 protein. The sample includes hundreds of thousands of distinct CDR3 sequences, approximately 14% of them seen just once. Study-wide findings and caveats: A model using 13 V-J features told ophthalmopathy apart from stable hyperthyroidism. Most clonotypes expanded in the thyroid (above 0.001) were also present in blood. Onset of ophthalmopathy came a median 6.5 months after the model predicted it.

Ophthalmopathy patients had moderate-to-severe active disease, CAS ≥3, NOSPECS ≥4, and disease duration under 3 months. The receptor was derived from a woman aged 45-60 years with Graves' ophthalmopathy. Sequencing was done on a sample of blood.

CDR3 in amino acids: CRPLGMNTEAFF. The CDR3 coding sequence is TGCAGGCCACTGGGGATGAACACTGAAGCTTTCTTT. This chain uses TRBV20-1 with TRBJ1-1; D gene ambiguous. Germline V gives CDR1 DFQATT, CDR2 SNEGSKA (reference sequence). The CDR3 length is 12 residues.